These T cell receptor beta chains were read from a single sample in a study of blood T cell repertoires in COVID-19. Clones were read by immunoSEQ multiplex PCR, and TCRdb kept only the in-frame ones, dropping some. In the table there are 350,000 to 400,000 clones, 88% of which are singletons. The source material was PBMCs or T cells enriched from blood (not recorded which). The source is a woman aged 18-29 years who had recovered from COVID-19. Each CDR3 is given with its conserved first and last residue. The order of the fields is clone size, D gene, V gene, J gene, CDR3 DNA, CDR3 protein. A D gene is named only where the DNA matches it firmly. Expanded clones get a size class; other rows say once, few or many, or leave the size out.

.	TRBD1	TRBV6-1	TRBJ2-6	TGTGCCAGCAGTGGGTACAGGGGCGGAGGGGCCAACGTCCTGACTTTC	CASSGYRGGGANVLTF
.	.	TRBV4-2	TRBJ1-6	TGTGCCAGCAGCCAAGATGGACAGCGGAGCTCCTATAATTCACCCCTCCACTTT	CASSQDGQRSSYNSPLHF
.	.	TRBV30	TRBJ2-7	TGTGCCTGGAGTCCCGGGGACGAGCAGTACTTC	CAWSPGDEQYF
.	.	TRBV6-5	TRBJ1-4	TGTGCCAGCAGTCTCGGTGAAAAACTGTTTTTT	CASSLGEKLFF
.	.	TRBV19	TRBJ1-5	TGTGCCAGTACCTATGGGGGGGGACCCCCGGGGAATCAGCCCCAGCATTTT	CASTYGGGPPGNQPQHF
.	.	TRBV29-1	TRBJ2-7	TGCAGCGTCAAGGACAGAGTAAGCTCCTACGAGCAGTACTTC	CSVKDRVSSYEQYF
.	TRBD2	TRBV3-1/TRBV3-2	TRBJ2-3	TGTGCCAGCAGCCAAGAATCACTAGCGGGGGCTAGCACAGATACGCAGTATTTT	CASSQESLAGASTDTQYF
few	.	TRBV19	TRBJ2-7	TGTGCCAGTAGCAACGACTACTACGAGCAGTACTTC	CASSNDYYEQYF
.	TRBD1	TRBV4-1	TRBJ1-4	TGCGCCAGCAGCCTGAACAGGGGAGGCAATGAAAAACTGTTTTTT	CASSLNRGGNEKLFF
.	.	TRBV29-1	TRBJ1-1	TGCAGCGTCCGGAGGGGCATGAACACTGAAGCTTTCTTT	CSVRRGMNTEAFF
once	.	TRBV6-5	TRBJ1-1	TGTGCCAGCAGTTACGGTCCAGGGCTAGCTTTCTTT	CASSYGPGLAFF
.	TRBD1	TRBV24-1	TRBJ2-1	TGTGCCACCAGTGGAGGGACAGGGGGCTACAATGAGCAGTTCTTC	CATSGGTGGYNEQFF
.	TRBD1	TRBV4-1	TRBJ2-7	TGCGCCAGCAGCCAACAACCTCCGGGACAGGGAGTCGAGCAGTACTTC	CASSQQPPGQGVEQYF
.	.	TRBV6-6	TRBJ1-5	TGTGCCAGCAGAGAGTATAGCAATCAGCCCCAGCATTTT	CASREYSNQPQHF
.	.	TRBV10-2	TRBJ1-1	TGCGCCAGCAGTGAGGAGAGGGGGAGAGACACTGAAGCTTTCTTT	CASSEERGRDTEAFF
.	.	TRBV5-4	TRBJ1-1	TGTGCCAGCAGCCCCTTAGGGGGAAGAAACACTGAAGCTTTCTTT	CASSPLGGRNTEAFF
.	.	TRBV30	TRBJ1-1	TGTGCCTGGCAGGGATTGGACACTGAAGCTTTCTTT	CAWQGLDTEAFF
.	.	TRBV5-1	TRBJ1-1	TGCGCCAGCAGCCGGGACACTGAAGCTTTCTTT	CASSRDTEAFF
.	TRBD1	TRBV28	TRBJ1-6	TGTGCCAGCAGTTTAAAACAGGGGATCAGTTCACCCCTCCACTTT	CASSLKQGISSPLHF
.	TRBD1	TRBV5-1	TRBJ1-2	TGCGCCAGCAGCCGGACAGGGGGCCTGGACTATGGCTACACCTTC	CASSRTGGLDYGYTF
.	.	TRBV29-1	TRBJ1-4	TGCAGCGGGAGGACGGGGGAAAAACTGTTTTTT	CSGRTGEKLFF
.	.	TRBV20-1	TRBJ2-3	TGCAGTGCACCTACGGGGGATACGCAGTATTTT	CSAPTGDTQYF
.	.	TRBV28	TRBJ1-2	TGTGCCAGCAGTTTGTCGGCGGGGGGCTACACCTTC	CASSLSAGGYTF
.	TRBD1	TRBV7-9	TRBJ2-7	TGTGCCAGCAGCTTTCCTACAGGGGACGAGCAGTACTTC	CASSFPTGDEQYF
.	TRBD1	TRBV28	TRBJ2-2	TGTGCCAGCAGTTCCTACAGGGGCCCGAACACCGGGGAGCTGTTTTTT	CASSSYRGPNTGELFF
.	TRBD1	TRBV6-5	TRBJ1-2	TGTGCCAGCAGTTTCGGATCGGACAGGAGAAACTATGGCTACACCTTC	CASSFGSDRRNYGYTF
.	.	TRBV6-5	TRBJ2-2	TGTGCCACCCAAACAAGGAACACCGGGGAGCTGTTTTTT	CATQTRNTGELFF
.	TRBD1	TRBV18	TRBJ1-1	TGTGCCAGCTCACCACAAGGGACAGGGTTGACTGAAGCTTTCTTT	CASSPQGTGLTEAFF